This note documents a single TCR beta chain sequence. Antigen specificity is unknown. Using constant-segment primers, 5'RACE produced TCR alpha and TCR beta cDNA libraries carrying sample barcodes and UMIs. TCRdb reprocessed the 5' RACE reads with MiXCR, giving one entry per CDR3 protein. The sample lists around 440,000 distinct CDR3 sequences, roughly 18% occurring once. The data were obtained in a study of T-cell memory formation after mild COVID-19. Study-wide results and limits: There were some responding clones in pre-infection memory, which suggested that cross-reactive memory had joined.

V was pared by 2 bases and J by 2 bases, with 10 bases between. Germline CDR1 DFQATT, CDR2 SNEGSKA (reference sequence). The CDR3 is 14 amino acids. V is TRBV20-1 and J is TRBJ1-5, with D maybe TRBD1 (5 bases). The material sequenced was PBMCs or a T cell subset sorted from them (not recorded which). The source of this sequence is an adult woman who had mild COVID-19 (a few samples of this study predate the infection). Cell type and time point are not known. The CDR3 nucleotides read TGCAGTGCTAGAAAAGGGGCGCGCAATCAGCCCCAGCATTTT. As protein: CSARKGARNQPQHF.